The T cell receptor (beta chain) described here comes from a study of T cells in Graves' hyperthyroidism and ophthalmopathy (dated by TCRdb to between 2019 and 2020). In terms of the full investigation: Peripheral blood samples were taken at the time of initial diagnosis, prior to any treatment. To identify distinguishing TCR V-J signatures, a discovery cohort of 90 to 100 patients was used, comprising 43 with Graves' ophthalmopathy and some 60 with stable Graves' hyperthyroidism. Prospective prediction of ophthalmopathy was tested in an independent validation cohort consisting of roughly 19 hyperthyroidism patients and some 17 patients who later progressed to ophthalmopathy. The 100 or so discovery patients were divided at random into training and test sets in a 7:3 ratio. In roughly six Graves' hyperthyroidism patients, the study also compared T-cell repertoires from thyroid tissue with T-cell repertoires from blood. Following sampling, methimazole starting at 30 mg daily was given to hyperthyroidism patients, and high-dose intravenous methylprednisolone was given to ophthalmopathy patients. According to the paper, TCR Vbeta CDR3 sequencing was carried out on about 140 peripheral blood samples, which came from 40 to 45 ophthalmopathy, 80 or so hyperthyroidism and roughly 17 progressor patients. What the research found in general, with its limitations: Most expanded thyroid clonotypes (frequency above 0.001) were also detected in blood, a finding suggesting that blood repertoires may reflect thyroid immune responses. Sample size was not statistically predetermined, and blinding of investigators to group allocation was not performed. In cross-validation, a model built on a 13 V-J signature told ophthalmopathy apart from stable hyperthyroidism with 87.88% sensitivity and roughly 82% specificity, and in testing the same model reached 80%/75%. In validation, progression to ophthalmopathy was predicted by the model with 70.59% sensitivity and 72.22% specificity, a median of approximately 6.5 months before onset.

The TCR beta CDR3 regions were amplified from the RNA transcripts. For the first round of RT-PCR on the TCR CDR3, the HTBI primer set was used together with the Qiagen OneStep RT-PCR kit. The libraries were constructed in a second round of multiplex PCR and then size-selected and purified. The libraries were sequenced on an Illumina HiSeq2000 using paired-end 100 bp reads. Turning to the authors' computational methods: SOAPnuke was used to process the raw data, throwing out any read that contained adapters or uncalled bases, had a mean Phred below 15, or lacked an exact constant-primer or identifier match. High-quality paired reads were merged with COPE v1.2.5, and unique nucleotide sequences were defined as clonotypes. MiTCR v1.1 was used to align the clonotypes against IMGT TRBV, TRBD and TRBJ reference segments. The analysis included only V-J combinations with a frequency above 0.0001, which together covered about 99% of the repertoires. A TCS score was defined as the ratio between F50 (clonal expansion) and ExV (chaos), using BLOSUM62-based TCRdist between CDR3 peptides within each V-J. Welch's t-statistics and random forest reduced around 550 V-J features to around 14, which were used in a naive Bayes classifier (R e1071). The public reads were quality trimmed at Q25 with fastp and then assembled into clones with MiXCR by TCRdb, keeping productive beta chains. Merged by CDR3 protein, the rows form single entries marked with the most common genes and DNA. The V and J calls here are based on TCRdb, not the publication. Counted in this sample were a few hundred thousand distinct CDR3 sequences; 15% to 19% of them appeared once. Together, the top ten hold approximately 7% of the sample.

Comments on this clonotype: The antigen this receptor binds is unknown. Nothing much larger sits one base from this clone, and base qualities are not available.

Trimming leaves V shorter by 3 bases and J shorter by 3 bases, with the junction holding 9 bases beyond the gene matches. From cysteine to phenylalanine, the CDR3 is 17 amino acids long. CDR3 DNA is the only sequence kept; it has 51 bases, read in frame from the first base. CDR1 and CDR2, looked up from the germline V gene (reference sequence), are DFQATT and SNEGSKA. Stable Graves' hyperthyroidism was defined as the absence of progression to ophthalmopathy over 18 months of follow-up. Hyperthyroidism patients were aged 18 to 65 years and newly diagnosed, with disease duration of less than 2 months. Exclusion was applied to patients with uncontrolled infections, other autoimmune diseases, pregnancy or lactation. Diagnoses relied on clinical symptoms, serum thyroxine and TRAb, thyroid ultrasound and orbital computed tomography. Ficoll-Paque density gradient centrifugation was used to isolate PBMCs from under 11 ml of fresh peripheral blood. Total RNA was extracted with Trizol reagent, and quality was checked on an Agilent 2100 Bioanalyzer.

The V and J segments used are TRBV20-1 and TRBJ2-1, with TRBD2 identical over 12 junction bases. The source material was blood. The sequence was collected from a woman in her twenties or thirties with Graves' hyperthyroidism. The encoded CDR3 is CSARRTSGNLLYNEQFF. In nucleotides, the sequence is TGCAGTGCTAGGAGGACTAGCGGGAACTTACTCTACAATGAGCAGTTCTTC.